The T cell receptor beta chain under discussion was sequenced for a study of Graves' ophthalmopathy and Graves' hyperthyroidism. Study as a whole: Specimen type is peripheral blood, obtained at initial diagnosis before any treatment.

The CDR3 has 12 amino acids. V lost 7 bases to trimming and J lost 1 base, with 4 bases between them. The sequenced template was RNA, covering the TCR beta CDR3 region. Investigators did first-round RT-PCR with HTBI primers, then second-round multiplex PCR. TCRdb called the multiplex PCR reads again in MiXCR, with one record for every CDR3 protein. This table holds 340,000 or so distinct CDR3 sequences, 15% to 20% found once. This clonotype was observed a handful of times. Patients were left out if they had other autoimmune diseases, uncontrolled infections, pregnancy or lactation. This receptor was obtained from an adult man with Graves' ophthalmopathy. This chain connects TRBV12-3 or TRBV12-4 to TRBJ2-2, with no clear D. The specimen was peripheral blood. The CDR3 sequence is CASTQNTGELFF. CDR3 in DNA: TGTGCCAGCACTCAGAACACCGGGGAGCTGTTTTTT.